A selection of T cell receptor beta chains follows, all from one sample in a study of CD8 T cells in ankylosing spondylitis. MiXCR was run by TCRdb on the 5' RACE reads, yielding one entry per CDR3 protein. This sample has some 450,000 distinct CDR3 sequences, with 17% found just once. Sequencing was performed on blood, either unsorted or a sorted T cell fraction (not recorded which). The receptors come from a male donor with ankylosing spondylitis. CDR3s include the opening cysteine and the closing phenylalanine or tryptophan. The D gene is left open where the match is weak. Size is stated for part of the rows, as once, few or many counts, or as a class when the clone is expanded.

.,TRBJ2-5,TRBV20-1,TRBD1,TGCAGTGCTAGAGATTTACAGGGGATCCCCTCGGAGACCCAGTACTTC,CSARDLQGIPSETQYF
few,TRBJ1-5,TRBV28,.,TGTGCCAGCACCGGAATCGGGGTGGGCAATCAGCCCCAGCATTTT,CASTGIGVGNQPQHF
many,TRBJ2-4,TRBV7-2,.,TGTGCCAGCAGCCCAAGGGCCAGAGAGACCACCAAAAACATTCAGTACTTC,CASSPRARETTKNIQYF
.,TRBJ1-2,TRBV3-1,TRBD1,TGTGCCAGCAGCCAAGGAGGACAGGACTATGGCTACACCTTC,CASSQGGQDYGYTF
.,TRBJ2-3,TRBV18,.,TGTGCCAGCTCACCACCGTCCCTGACCTATGGTACGCAGTATTTT,CASSPPSLTYGTQYF
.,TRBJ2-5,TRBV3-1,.,TGTGCCAGCAGCCGTATTGGGGGAGTGGAGACCCAGTACTTC,CASSRIGGVETQYF
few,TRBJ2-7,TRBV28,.,TGTGCCAGCACCACCCCACTCGGGCAGGGGAACGAGCAGTACTTC,CASTTPLGQGNEQYF
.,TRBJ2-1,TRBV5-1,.,TGCGCCAGCAGCTTAGAAAGAAAGATTGGTGAGCAGTTCTTC,CASSLERKIGEQFF
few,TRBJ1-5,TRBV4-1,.,TGCGCCAGCAGCCAGACCATTCGGGACCGAGATAGCAATCAGCCCCAGCATTTT,CASSQTIRDRDSNQPQHF
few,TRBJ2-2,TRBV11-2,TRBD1,TGTGCCAGCAGCCAAAGGACAGGGACGAACACCGGGGAGCTGTTTTTT,CASSQRTGTNTGELFF
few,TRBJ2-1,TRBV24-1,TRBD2,TGTGCCACCAGTGATTTACGACTAGCGGGAGTACGTCAGTTCTTC,CATSDLRLAGVRQFF
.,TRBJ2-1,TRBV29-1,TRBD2,TGCAGCGTTGAACGGGCAGGCCTAGCGGGAGACCTCTCCTACAATGAGCAGTTCTTC,CSVERAGLAGDLSYNEQFF
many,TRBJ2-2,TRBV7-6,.,TGTGCCAGCAGCTTAGTTCTAGGGACGGAGAACACCGGGGAGCTGTTTTTT,CASSLVLGTENTGELFF
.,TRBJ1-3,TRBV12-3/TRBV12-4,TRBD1,TGTGCCAGCAGCCTAAAATTCGGACAGGGCTCTGGAAACACCATATATTTT,CASSLKFGQGSGNTIYF
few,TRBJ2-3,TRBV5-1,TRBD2,TGCGCCAGCAGCTTGGCCCGGACTAGCGGTGAACTATCAGATACGCAGTATTTT,CASSLARTSGELSDTQYF
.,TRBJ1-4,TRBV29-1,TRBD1,TGCAGCGCCAGGGGGGCGGCGGATGAAAAACTGTTTTTT,CSARGAADEKLFF
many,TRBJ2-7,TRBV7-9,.,TGTGCCAGCAGCCCCCCGGTACAGTACGAGCAGTACTTC,CASSPPVQYEQYF
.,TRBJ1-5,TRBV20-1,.,TGCAGTGCCCCCTCGGGGCTCAGCAATCAGCCCCAGCATTTT,CSAPSGLSNQPQHF
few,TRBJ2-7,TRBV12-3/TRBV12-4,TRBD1,TGTGCCAGCAGTCGGCAGTTCGGGAAGACAGGGAACTACGAGCAGTACTTC,CASSRQFGKTGNYEQYF
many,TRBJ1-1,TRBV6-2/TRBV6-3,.,TGTGCCAGCAGTTACGTGAACACTGAAGCTTTCTTT,CASSYVNTEAFF
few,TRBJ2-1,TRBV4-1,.,TGCGCCAGCAGCCAAGACCCTTGGGGGTATGAGCAGTTCTTC,CASSQDPWGYEQFF
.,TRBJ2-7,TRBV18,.,TGTGCCAGCTCAGAAAGGACATACGAGCAGTACTTC,CASSERTYEQYF
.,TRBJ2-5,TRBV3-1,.,TGTGCCAGCAGCCAAGACACCCGGTGGGAGACCCAGTACTTC,CASSQDTRWETQYF
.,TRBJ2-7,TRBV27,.,TGTGCCAGCAGTTACCAGGACCAGGGACCCTACGAGCAGTACTTC,CASSYQDQGPYEQYF
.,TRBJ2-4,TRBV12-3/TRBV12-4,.,TGTGCCAGCAGCGCCTTGGTGGGAGGCAAAAACATTCAGTACTTC,CASSALVGGKNIQYF
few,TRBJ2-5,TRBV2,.,TGTGCCAGCACGGGGCAGTTGGAAGAGACCCAGTACTTC,CASTGQLEETQYF
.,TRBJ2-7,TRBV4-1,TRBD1,TGCGCCAGCAGCCAGGGACAGGGGGGCGACGAGCAGTACTTC,CASSQGQGGDEQYF
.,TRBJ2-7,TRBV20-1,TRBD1,TGCAGTGCTAGAGATGGACAGGGTAGCTCCTACGAGCAGTACTTC,CSARDGQGSSYEQYF
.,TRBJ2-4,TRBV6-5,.,TGTGCCAGCAGTTACTCAGCAGGGTTGGACATTCAGTACTTC,CASSYSAGLDIQYF
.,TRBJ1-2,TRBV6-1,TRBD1,TGTGCCAGCAGTGAAGCGCGACTAGAAGGGACAGGGGGCCGTCGAAGTTATGGCTACACCTTC,CASSEARLEGTGGRRSYGYTF
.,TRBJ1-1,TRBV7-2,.,TGTGCCAGCAGCTATGAACGACTCTCTGAAGCTTTCTTT,CASSYERLSEAFF
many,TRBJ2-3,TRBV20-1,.,TGCAGTGCTATCCAACCGCCACTCACAGATACGCAGTATTTT,CSAIQPPLTDTQYF
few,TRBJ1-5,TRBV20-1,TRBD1,TGCAGTGCTAGGGGACAGGAAGGCCAGCCCCAGCATTTT,CSARGQEGQPQHF
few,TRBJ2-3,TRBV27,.,TGTGCCAGCAGTTTAGACACCTTCAGAGGAGATACGCAGTATTTT,CASSLDTFRGDTQYF
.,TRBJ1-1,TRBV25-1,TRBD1,TGTGCCAGCACCTCTTCGAACAGGGGAACTGAAGCTTTCTTT,CASTSSNRGTEAFF
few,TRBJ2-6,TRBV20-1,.,TGCAGTGCTTTACCCCGACAGTTTGGCTCTGGGGCCAACGTCCTGACTTTC,CSALPRQFGSGANVLTF
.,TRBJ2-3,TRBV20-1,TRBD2,TGCAGTGCCCCGGCCGTCTGGGGCGGGGGGTCAGATACGCAGTATTTT,CSAPAVWGGGSDTQYF
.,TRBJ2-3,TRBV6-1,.,TGTGCCAGCAGTGAATACGGCGGGAATACGCAGTATTTT,CASSEYGGNTQYF
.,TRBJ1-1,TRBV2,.,TGTGCCAGCAGTGCTGGGGGAAGGTACACTGAAGCTTTCTTT,CASSAGGRYTEAFF
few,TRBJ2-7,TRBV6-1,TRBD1,TGTGCCAGCACCCTCTCAGGGGGCAAGAACTACGAGCAGTACTTC,CASTLSGGKNYEQYF
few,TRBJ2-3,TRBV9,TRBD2,TGTGCCAGCAGCGGGTGGACTAGCGGACTCACAGATACGCAGTATTTT,CASSGWTSGLTDTQYF
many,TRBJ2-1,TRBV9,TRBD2,TGTGCCAGCAGCGTCGGGACTAGCGGAAATGAGCAGTTCTTC,CASSVGTSGNEQFF
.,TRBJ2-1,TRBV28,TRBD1,TGTGCCAGCATTCCTACAGGGGGATCTAACAATGAGCAGTTCTTC,CASIPTGGSNNEQFF
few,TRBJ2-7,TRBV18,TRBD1,TGTGCCAGCTCACCAAACCCACCGGGACAGCAATACGAGCAGTACTTC,CASSPNPPGQQYEQYF
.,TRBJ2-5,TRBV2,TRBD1,TGTGCCAGTATAAAAGGGGGCCCCGGAGAGACCCAGTACTTC,CASIKGGPGETQYF
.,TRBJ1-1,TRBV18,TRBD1,TGTGCCAGCTCACCTACTATTCAGGGGGGAATGAACACTGAAGCTTTCTTT,CASSPTIQGGMNTEAFF
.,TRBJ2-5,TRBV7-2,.,TGTGCCAGCAGCTTAATCTTCGCTAGCGAGACCCAGTACTTC,CASSLIFASETQYF
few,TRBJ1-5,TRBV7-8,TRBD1,TGTGCCAGCAGCCTCCGGGACAGGGTTGATGGTCAGCCCCAGCATTTT,CASSLRDRVDGQPQHF
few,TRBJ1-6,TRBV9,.,TGTGCCAGCAGCGAGAGGGGTCAAAATAATTCACCCCTCCACTTT,CASSERGQNNSPLHF
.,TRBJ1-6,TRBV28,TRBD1,TGTGCCAGCAGGCTTTACAGGGGGCAAGATTCACCCCTCCACTTT,CASRLYRGQDSPLHF
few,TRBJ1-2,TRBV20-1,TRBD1,TGCAGTGCGATACAGGGGGCCTACTATGGCTACACCTTC,CSAIQGAYYGYTF
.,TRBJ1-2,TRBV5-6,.,TGTGCCAGCAGCTTGGCTAGGTCTAACTATGGCTACACCTTC,CASSLARSNYGYTF
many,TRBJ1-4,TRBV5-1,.,TGCGCCAGCAGCCCGGGACCTCCTGCAACTAATGAAAAACTGTTTTTT,CASSPGPPATNEKLFF
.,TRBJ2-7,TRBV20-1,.,TGCAGTGCTGCGACGGACACCTACGAGCAGTACTTC,CSAATDTYEQYF
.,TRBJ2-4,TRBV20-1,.,TGCAGTGCTAGCGGGAAGTTTGGAAACATTCAGTACTTC,CSASGKFGNIQYF